This TCR beta chain was found in a study of cytomegalovirus exposure and HLA in healthy donors. Germline values: CDR1 MNHEY, CDR2 SVGAGI. V lost 2 bases, J lost 0 bases, and 12 bases lay in between. CDR3 length equals 16 residues. Amplification used 60 Vbeta primers and 13 Jbeta primers. Only in-frame clones appear in the TCRdb table, and some are missing; sequencing was by immunoSEQ multiplex PCR. The sample has roughly 150,000 clones, 60% to 80% seen once. These donors, healthy bone marrow donors, were studied. The rearrangement joins TRBV6-5 to TRBJ2-3; D gene unclear. This sequence originates from a man between 18 and 29 years old in good health and CMV-seropositive. The specimen was PBMCs. CDR3 region: CASSYHGTASTDTQYF. CDR3 DNA: TGTGCCAGCAGTTACCACGGAACAGCTAGCACAGATACGCAGTATTTT.